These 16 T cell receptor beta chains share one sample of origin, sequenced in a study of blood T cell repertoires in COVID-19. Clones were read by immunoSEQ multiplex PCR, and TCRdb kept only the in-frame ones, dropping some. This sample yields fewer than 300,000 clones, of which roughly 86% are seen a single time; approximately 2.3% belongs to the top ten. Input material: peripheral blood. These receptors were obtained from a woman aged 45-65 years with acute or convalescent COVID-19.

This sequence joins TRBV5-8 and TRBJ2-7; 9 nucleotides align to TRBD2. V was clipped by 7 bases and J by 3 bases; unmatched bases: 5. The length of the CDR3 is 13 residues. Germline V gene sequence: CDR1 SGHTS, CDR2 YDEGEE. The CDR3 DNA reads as TGTGCCAGCCGGGCTAGCGGGGACTACGAGCAGTACTTC. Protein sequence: CASRASGDYEQYF.

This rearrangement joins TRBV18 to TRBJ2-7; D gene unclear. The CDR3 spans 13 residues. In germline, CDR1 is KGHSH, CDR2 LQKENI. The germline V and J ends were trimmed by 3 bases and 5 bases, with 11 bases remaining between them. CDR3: CASSPNSRNEQYF. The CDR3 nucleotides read TGTGCCAGCTCACCCAACTCTAGAAACGAGCAGTACTTC.

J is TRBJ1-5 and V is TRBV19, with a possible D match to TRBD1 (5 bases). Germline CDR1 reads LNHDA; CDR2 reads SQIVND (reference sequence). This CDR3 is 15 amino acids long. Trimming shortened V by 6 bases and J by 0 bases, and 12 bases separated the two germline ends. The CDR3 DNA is TGTGCCAGTAGCAACAGGAGATATAGCAATCAGCCCCAGCATTTT. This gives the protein CASSNRRYSNQPQHF.

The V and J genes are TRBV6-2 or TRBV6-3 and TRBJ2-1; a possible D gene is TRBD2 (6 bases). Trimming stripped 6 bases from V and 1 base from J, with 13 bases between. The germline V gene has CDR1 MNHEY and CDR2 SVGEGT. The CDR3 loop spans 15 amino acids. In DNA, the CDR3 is TGTGCCAGCAGCCGCCCGGGAGTATCCTACAATGAGCAGTTCTTC. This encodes CASSRPGVSYNEQFF.

The CDR3: CASATGGGYGYTF. In nucleotides, the CDR3 is TGTGCCAGCGCGACAGGGGGCGGCTATGGCTACACCTTC. This rearrangement joins TRBV2 to TRBJ1-2; 10 bases match TRBD1. The CDR3 runs to 13 residues. Trimming removed 8 bases from V and 4 bases from J; junction bases left unmatched: 4. Germline CDR1 is SNHLY and CDR2 is FYNNEI.

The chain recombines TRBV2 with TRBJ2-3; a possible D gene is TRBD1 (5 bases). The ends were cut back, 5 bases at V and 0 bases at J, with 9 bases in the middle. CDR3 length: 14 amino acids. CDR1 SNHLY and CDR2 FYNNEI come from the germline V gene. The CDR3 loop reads CASSWTRSTDTQYF. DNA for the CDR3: TGTGCCAGCAGTTGGACACGTAGCACAGATACGCAGTATTTT.

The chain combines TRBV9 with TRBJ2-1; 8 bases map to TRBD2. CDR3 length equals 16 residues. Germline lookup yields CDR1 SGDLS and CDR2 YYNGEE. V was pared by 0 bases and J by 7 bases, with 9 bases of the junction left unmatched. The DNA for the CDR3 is TGTGCCAGCAGCGTAGGAGGAGCGGGAGCGCCGAATGAGCAGTTCTTC. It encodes CASSVGGAGAPNEQFF.

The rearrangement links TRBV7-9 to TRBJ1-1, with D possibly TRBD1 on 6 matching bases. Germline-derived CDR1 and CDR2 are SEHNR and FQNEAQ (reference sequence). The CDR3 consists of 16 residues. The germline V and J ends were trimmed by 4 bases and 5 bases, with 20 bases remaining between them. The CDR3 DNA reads TGTGCCAGCAGCTCCATTTACCTGGACAGCGAGACTGAAGCTTTCTTT. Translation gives CASSSIYLDSETEAFF.

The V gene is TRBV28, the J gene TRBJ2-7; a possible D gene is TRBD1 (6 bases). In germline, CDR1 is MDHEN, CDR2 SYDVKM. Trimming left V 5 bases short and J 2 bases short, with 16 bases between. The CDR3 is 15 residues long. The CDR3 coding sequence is TGTGCCAGCAGTCATCCCCTCAGGGGCCCCTACGAGCAGTACTTC. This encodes CASSHPLRGPYEQYF.

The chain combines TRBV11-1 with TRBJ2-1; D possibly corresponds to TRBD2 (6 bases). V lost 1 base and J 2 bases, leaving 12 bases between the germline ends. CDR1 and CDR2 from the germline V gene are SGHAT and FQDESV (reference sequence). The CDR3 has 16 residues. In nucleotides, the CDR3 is TGTGCCAGCAGCTTAGGGGTAGCGGCAACCTACAATGAGCAGTTCTTC. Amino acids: CASSLGVAATYNEQFF.

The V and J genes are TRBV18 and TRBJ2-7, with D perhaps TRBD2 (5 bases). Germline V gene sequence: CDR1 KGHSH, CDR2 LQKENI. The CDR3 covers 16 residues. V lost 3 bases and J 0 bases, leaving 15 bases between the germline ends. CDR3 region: CASSPYSLEGSYEQYF. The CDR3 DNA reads TGTGCCAGCTCACCCTACAGCCTCGAGGGCTCCTACGAGCAGTACTTC.

CDR3 region: CASKSGTGESNQPQHF. The CDR3 region has the DNA TGCGCCAGCAAGTCCGGGACAGGGGAGAGCAATCAGCCCCAGCATTTT. The chain employs TRBV5-1 and TRBJ1-5; 10 nucleotides line up with TRBD1. This CDR3 has 16 residues. V lost 6 bases, J lost 1 base, and 7 bases stayed unmatched. Germline CDR1 is SGHRS and CDR2 is YFSETQ.

CDR3 bases: TGTGCCAGCAGTAAACAGGGTATAGGGGAATACGAGCAGTACTTC. Amino acids: CASSKQGIGEYEQYF. The rearrangement joins TRBV27 to TRBJ2-7, with D maybe TRBD1 (6 bases). Trimming took 5 bases from V and 4 from J, leaving 18 bases between them. Germline values: CDR1 MNHEY, CDR2 SMNVEV (reference sequence). CDR3 length: 15 residues.

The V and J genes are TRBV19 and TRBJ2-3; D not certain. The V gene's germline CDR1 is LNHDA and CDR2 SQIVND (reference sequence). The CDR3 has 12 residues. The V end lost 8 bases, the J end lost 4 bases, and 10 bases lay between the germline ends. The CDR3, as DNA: TGTGCCAGTTCCGTCGTCGCAGATACGCAGTATTTT. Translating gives CASSVVADTQYF.

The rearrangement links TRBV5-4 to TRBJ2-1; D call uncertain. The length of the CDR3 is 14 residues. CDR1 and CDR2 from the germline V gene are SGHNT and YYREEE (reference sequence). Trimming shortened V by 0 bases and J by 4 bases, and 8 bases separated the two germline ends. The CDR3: CASSLVASYNEQFF. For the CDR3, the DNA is TGTGCCAGCAGCTTGGTAGCCAGTTACAATGAGCAGTTCTTC.

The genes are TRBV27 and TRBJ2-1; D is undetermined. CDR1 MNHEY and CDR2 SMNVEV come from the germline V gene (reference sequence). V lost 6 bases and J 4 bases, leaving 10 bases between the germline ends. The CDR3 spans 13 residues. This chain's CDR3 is CASRRRPYNEQFF. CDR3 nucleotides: TGTGCCAGCAGGCGCAGGCCATACAATGAGCAGTTCTTC.